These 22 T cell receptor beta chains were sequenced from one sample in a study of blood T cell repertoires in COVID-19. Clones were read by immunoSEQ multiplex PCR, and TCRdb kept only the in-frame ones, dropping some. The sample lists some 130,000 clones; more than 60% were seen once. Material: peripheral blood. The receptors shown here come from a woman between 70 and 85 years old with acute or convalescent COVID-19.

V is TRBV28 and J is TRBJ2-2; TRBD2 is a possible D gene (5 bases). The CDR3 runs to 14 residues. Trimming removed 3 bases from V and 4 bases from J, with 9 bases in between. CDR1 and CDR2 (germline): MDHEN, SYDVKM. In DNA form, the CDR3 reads TGTGCCAGCAGTTTGAGGGTGGTCACCGGGGAGCTGTTTTTT. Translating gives CASSLRVVTGELFF.

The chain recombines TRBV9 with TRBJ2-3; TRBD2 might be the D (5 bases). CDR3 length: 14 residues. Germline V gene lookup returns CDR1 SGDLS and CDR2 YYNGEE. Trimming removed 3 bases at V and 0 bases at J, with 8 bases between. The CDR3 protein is CASSADSSTDTQYF. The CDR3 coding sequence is TGTGCCAGCAGCGCGGACTCAAGCACAGATACGCAGTATTTT.

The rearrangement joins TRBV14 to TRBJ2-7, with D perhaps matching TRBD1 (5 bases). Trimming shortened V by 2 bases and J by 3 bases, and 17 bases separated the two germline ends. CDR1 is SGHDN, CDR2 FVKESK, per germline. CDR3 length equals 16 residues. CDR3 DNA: TGTGCCAGCAGCCAATTTACAGGTGGGCGCTTCTACGAGCAGTACTTC. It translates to CASSQFTGGRFYEQYF. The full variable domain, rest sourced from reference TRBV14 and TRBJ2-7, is EAGVTQFPSHSVIEKGQTVTLRCDPISGHDNLYWYRRVMGKEIKFLLHFVKESKQDESGMPNNRFLAERTGGTYSTLKVQPAELEDSGVYFCASSQFTGGRFYEQYFGPGTRLTVT.

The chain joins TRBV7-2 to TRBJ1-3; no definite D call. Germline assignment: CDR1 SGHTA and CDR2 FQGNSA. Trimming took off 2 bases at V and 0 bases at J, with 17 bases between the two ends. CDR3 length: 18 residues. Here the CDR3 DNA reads TGTGCCAGCAGCTTAAGCGGGCAGTCCGATGCCTCTGGAAACACCATATATTTT. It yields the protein CASSLSGQSDASGNTIYF.

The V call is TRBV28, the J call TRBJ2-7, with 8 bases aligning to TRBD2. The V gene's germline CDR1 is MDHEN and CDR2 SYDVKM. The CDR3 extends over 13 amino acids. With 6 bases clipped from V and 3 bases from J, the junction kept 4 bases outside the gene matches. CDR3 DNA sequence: TGTGCCAGCAGCGCCAGCGGGAGCTACGAGCAGTACTTC. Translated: CASSASGSYEQYF.

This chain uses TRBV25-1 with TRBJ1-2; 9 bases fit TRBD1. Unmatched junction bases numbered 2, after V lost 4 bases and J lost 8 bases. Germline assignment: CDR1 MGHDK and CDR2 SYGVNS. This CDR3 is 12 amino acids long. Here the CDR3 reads CASSVTGGGYTF. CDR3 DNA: TGTGCCAGCAGTGTCACAGGGGGCGGCTACACCTTC.

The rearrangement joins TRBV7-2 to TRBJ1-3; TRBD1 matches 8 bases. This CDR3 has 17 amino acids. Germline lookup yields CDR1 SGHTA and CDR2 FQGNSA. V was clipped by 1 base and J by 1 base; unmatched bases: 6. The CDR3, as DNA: TGTGCCAGCAGCTTAGTGACAGGGGTTAGTTCTGGAAACACCATATATTTT. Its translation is CASSLVTGVSSGNTIYF.

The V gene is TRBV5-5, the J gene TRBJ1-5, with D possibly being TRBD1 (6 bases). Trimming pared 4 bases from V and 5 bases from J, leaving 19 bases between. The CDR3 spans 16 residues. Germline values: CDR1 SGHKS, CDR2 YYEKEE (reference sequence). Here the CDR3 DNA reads TGTGCCAGCAGCCTCCGAATACAGGGAAACGATCAGCCCCAGCATTTT. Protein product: CASSLRIQGNDQPQHF.

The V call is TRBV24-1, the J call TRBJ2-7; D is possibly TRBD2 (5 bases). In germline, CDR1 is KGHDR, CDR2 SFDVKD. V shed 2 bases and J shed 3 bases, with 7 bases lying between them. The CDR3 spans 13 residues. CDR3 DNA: TGTGCCACCAGTGATTATGGAGGCTACGAGCAGTACTTC. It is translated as CATSDYGGYEQYF.

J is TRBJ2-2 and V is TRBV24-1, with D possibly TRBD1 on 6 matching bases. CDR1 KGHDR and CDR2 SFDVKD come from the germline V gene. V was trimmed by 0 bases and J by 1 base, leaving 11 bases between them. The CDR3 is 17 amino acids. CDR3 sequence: CATSDLQGSLNTGELFF. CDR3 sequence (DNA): TGTGCCACCAGTGATTTGCAGGGGTCCTTGAACACCGGGGAGCTGTTTTTT.

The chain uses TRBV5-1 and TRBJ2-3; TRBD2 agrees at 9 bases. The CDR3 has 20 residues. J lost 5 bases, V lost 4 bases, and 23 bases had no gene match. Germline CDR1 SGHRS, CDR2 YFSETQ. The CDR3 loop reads CASSTYRRGGRRPIGDTQYF. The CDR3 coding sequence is TGCGCCAGCAGCACCTACCGGCGGGGGGGCCGTCGACCAATCGGAGATACGCAGTATTTT.

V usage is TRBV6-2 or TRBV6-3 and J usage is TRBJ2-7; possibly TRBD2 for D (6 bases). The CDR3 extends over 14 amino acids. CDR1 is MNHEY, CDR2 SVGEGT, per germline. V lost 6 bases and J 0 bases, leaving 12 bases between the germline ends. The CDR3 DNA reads TGTGCCAGCAGCCCAGGGAGGAGCTCCTACGAGCAGTACTTC. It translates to CASSPGRSSYEQYF.

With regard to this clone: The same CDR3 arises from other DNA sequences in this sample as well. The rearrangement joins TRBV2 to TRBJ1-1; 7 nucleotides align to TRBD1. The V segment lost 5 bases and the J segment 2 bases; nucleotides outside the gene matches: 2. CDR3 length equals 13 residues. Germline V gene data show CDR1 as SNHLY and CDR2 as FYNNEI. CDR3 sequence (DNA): TGTGCCAGCAGTCGGGACAGCAACACTGAAGCTTTCTTT. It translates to CASSRDSNTEAFF.

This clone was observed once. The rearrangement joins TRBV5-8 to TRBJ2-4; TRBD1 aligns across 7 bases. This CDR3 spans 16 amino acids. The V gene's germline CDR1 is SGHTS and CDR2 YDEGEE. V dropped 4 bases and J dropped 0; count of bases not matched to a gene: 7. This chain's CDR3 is CASSAGDSLAKNIQYF. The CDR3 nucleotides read TGTGCCAGCAGCGCCGGGGACAGCCTAGCCAAAAACATTCAGTACTTC.

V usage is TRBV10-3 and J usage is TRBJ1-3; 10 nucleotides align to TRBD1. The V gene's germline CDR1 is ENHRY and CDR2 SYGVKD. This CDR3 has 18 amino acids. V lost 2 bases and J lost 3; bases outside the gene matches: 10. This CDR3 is CAISEPGQGGKLGNTIYF. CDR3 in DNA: TGTGCCATCAGTGAGCCCGGACAGGGGGGCAAACTTGGAAACACCATATATTTT.

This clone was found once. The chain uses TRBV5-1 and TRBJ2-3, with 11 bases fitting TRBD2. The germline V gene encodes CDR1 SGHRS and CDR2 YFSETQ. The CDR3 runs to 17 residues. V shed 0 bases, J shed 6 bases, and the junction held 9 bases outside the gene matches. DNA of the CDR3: TGCGCCAGCAGCTTGGTCGGTAGCGGGAGGGCTGTGGATACGCAGTATTTT. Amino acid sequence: CASSLVGSGRAVDTQYF. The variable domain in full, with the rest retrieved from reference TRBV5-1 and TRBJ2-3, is KAGVTQTPRYLIKTRGQQVTLSCSPISGHRSVSWYQQTPGQGLQFLFEYFSETQRNKGNFPGRFSGRQFSNSRSEMNVSTLELGDSALYLCASSLVGSGRAVDTQYFGPGTRLTVL.

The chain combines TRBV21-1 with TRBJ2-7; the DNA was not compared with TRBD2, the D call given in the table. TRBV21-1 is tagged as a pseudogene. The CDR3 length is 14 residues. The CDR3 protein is CANSRVCPTYEQYF. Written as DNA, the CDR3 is TGTGCCAACTCCCGGGTGTGCCCAACCTACGAGCAGTACTTC.

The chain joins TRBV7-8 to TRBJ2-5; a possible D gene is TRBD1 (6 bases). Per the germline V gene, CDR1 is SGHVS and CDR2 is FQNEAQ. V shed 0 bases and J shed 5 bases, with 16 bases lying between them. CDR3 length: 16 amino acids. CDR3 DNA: TGTGCCAGCAGCTTAGCGGTGGCAGGGGCGAGGGAGACCCAGTACTTC. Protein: CASSLAVAGARETQYF. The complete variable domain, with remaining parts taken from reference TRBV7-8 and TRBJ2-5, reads GAGVSQSPRYKVAKRGQDVALRCDPISGHVSLFWYQQALGQGPEFLTYFQNEAQLDKSGLPSDRFFAERPEGSVSTLKIQRTQQEDSAVYLCASSLAVAGARETQYFGPGTRLLVL.

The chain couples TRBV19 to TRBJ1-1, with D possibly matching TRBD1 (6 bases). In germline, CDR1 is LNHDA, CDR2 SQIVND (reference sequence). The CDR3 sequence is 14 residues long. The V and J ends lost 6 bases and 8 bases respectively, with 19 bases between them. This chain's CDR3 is CASRAPGQMSEAFF. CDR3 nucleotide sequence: TGTGCCAGTAGAGCCCCGGGACAAATGAGCGAAGCTTTCTTT.

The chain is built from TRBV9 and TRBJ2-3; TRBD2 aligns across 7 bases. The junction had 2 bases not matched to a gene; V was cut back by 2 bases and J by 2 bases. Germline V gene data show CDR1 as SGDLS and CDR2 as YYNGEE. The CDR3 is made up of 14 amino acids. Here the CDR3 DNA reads TGTGCCAGCAGCGTTAGCGGGTTCACAGATACGCAGTATTTT. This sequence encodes CASSVSGFTDTQYF.

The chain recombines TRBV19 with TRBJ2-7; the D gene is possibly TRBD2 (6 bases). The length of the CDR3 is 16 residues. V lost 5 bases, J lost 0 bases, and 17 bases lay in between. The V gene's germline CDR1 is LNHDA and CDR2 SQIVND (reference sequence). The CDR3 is CASSLGPGGVSYEQYF. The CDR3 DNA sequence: TGTGCCAGTAGTCTTGGTCCGGGCGGGGTCTCCTACGAGCAGTACTTC. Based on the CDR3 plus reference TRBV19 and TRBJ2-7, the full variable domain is DGGITQSPKYLFRKEGQNVTLSCEQNLNHDAMYWYRQDPGQGLRLIYYSQIVNDFQKGDIAEGYSVSREKKESFPLTVTSAQKNPTAFYLCASSLGPGGVSYEQYFGPGTRLTVT.

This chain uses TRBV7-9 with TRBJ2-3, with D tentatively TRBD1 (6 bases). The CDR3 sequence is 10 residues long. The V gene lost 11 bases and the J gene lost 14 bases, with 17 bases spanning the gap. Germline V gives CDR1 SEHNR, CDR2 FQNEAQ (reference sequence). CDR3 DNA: TGTGCCCTTCAGGACAGTAGCCCGTATTTT. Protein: CALQDSSPYF.